The next 18 T cell receptor beta chains were all read from a single sample in a study of molecular identifiers for immune sequencing clone quantification. TCRdb recomputed calls from the PCR reads with MiXCR, one row per CDR3 protein. The table lists 100,000 or so distinct CDR3 sequences, roughly 38% of them singletons. Input material: naive CD8+ T cells from blood, with Jurkat cell RNA spiked in. Subset of the sample: FACS-sorted CD8+CD4-CCR7+CD45RA+ naive T cells. These receptors were taken from a human donor in good health. Some libraries in this study had Jurkat cell RNA spiked in.

This rearrangement joins TRBV12-3 or TRBV12-4 to TRBJ2-3, with no clear D. V was pared by 1 base and J by 0 bases, with 14 bases between. The CDR3 totals 17 residues. The CDR3 protein is CASSLGPLPLSTDTQYF. The CDR3 nucleotides read TGTGCCAGCAGTTTAGGCCCCCTACCACTTAGCACAGATACGCAGTATTTT.

The chain couples TRBV28 to TRBJ2-7, with D tentatively TRBD2 (5 bases). Trimming removed 5 bases from V and 2 bases from J, with 19 bases in between. The germline V gene encodes CDR1 MDHEN and CDR2 SYDVKM. The CDR3 loop spans 16 amino acids. The CDR3 loop reads CASSLLSISGTYEQYF. For the CDR3, the DNA is TGTGCCAGCAGTCTCCTATCGATCAGCGGCACCTACGAGCAGTACTTC.

To note about this clonotype: A read error is possible here, since a much larger clone lies one base away. The rearrangement joins TRBV28 to TRBJ1-4; tentative D call: TRBD1 (5 bases). From germline, CDR1 is MDHEN and CDR2 SYDVKM. Trimming shortened V by 6 bases and J by 2 bases, and 10 bases separated the two germline ends. The CDR3 has 14 amino acids. This CDR3 is CASSPNRTNEKLFF. The CDR3 DNA follows: TGTGCCAGCAGCCCCAACAGGACTAATGAAAAACTGTTTTTT. Looking up the rest from reference TRBV28 and TRBJ1-4 gives the full variable domain: DVKVTQSSRYLVKRTGEKVFLECVQDMDHENMFWYRQDPGLGLRLIYFSYDVKMKEKGDIPEGYSVSREKKERFSLILESASTNQTSMYLCASSPNRTNEKLFFGSGTQLSVL.

Concerning this clonotype: This CDR3 fails to terminate in the conserved phenylalanine or tryptophan, so it likely reflects a read error. The chain recombines TRBV29-1 with TRBJ2-7; no definite D call. Germline values: CDR1 SQVTM, CDR2 ANQGSEA. The CDR3 contains 11 residues. The CDR3 is CSVQESYEQYI. The CDR3 DNA sequence: TGCAGCGTTCAAGAATCCTACGAGCAGTACATC.

This clonotype has just one count. With a much larger clone just one base away, this may be a read error. This chain uses TRBV29-1 with TRBJ2-3; the match to TRBD1 covers 7 bases. CDR3 length: 16 residues. Germline loops: CDR1 SQVTM, CDR2 ANQGSEA. The CDR3 DNA reads TGCAGCGTTGAAGGCGACCGGGACAGAAGCATAGATACGCAGTATTTT. Translated, it gives CSVEGDRDRSIDTQYF.

This clonotype appeared a few times. The chain joins TRBV12-3 or TRBV12-4 to TRBJ1-1; 9 nucleotides line up with TRBD1. The junction had 0 bases not matched to a gene; V was cut back by 4 bases and J by 0 bases. This CDR3 has 14 residues. In DNA, the CDR3 is TGTGCCAGCAGTTACAGGGGGCTGAACACTGAAGCTTTCTTT. Its translation: CASSYRGLNTEAFF.

The V and J genes are TRBV15 and TRBJ2-5, with 7 bases aligning to TRBD1. With V trimmed by 0 bases and J by 1 base, 8 bases remained unmatched. Germline V gene sequence: CDR1 LNHNV, CDR2 YYDKDF (reference sequence). CDR3 length equals 17 residues. As DNA, the CDR3 is TGTGCCACCAGCAGAGAAAGGACAGGAATTTTCCAAGAGACCCAGTACTTC. Residues: CATSRERTGIFQETQYF.

The V gene is TRBV9, the J gene TRBJ2-3; TRBD1 matches at 7 bases. Germline CDR1 is SGDLS and CDR2 is YYNGEE. The CDR3 length is 14 residues. V trimming: 4 bases; J trimming: 6 bases; junction bases outside the gene matches: 8. The CDR3 is CASSSTGLRDTQYF. CDR3 coding DNA: TGTGCCAGCAGCTCGACAGGGCTCAGGGATACGCAGTATTTT.

This clonotype occurred many times. The chain employs TRBV7-2 and TRBJ2-7; D is unresolved. The germline V and J ends were trimmed by 2 bases and 6 bases, with 8 bases remaining between them. In germline, CDR1 is SGHTA, CDR2 FQGNSA. This CDR3 comprises 12 residues. The CDR3 sequence: CASSLTVVEQYF. For the CDR3, the DNA is TGTGCCAGCAGCTTAACCGTAGTCGAGCAGTACTTC.

The chain links TRBV6-2 or TRBV6-3 to TRBJ2-7; 8 bases are shared with TRBD2. CDR3 size: 13 residues. The V gene's germline CDR1 is MNHEY and CDR2 SVGEGT. V gave up 7 bases and J gave up 4 bases; unmatched junction bases: 6. The CDR3 protein is CASIGRGRYEQYF. For the CDR3, the DNA is TGTGCCAGCATCGGGAGGGGACGGTACGAGCAGTACTTC.

This chain links TRBV25-1 with TRBJ1-1; D is uncertain. The germline V gene has CDR1 MGHDK and CDR2 SYGVNS. CDR3 length: 15 amino acids. The V and J ends lost 0 bases and 1 base respectively, with 9 bases between them. CDR3 amino acids: CASSEYSRGNTEAFF. In DNA, the CDR3 is TGTGCCAGCAGTGAATACAGTCGGGGGAACACTGAAGCTTTCTTT.

This clonotype was seen only a few times. The rearrangement joins TRBV4-1 to TRBJ2-7, with TRBD2 matching 11 bases. This CDR3 has 15 residues. Germline V gives CDR1 MGHRA, CDR2 YSYEKL. V shed 4 bases and J 2 bases; nucleotides not matched to a gene: 4. The CDR3 spells CASSPLAGAAYEQYF. DNA for the CDR3: TGCGCCAGCAGCCCACTAGCGGGAGCCGCCTACGAGCAGTACTTC.

About this clonotype: This clone may be a read error of a much larger clone one base away. CDR3 protein: CASSLEIPTYEQYF. The CDR3 nucleotides read TGTGCCAGCAGCTTAGAAATCCCGACCTACGAGCAGTACTTC. V and J are TRBV11-2 and TRBJ2-7; D gene unclear. V lost 0 bases and J 2 bases, leaving 8 bases between the germline ends. This CDR3 spans 14 amino acids. Germline assignment: CDR1 SGHAT and CDR2 FQNNGV.

This clonotype was recorded a few times. The chain couples TRBV28 to TRBJ1-2; 7 bases map to TRBD1. This CDR3 has 17 residues. Germline CDR1 and CDR2: MDHEN and SYDVKM. With 5 bases clipped from V and 0 bases from J, the junction kept 12 bases outside the gene matches. The CDR3 region has the DNA TGTGCCAGCAGTATGACTTACGGTCAGGGGGCTAACTATGGCTACACCTTC. This gives the protein CASSMTYGQGANYGYTF.

Turning to this clonotype: A read error may account for a junction end that differs from germline. This chain joins TRBV6-5 and TRBJ2-1; TRBD2 matches 9 bases. Germline CDR1 and CDR2: MNHEY and SVGAGI. The CDR3 runs to 15 residues. CDR3 in amino acids: CASRNPREGINEQSF. CDR3 DNA sequence: TGTGCCAGCAGGAATCCGCGGGAGGGAATCAATGAGCAGTCCTTC.

This clonotype was observed a few times. The chain uses TRBV4-3 and TRBJ1-1; the D gene is possibly TRBD1 (6 bases). Germline-derived CDR1 and CDR2 are LGHNA and YSLEER. The CDR3 totals 13 residues. V lost 4 bases and J lost 8, with 14 bases in between. The CDR3 DNA is TGCGCCAGCAGCCCCGGGCAGGGGCGCGAAGCTTTCTTT. Amino acids: CASSPGQGREAFF.

For this clonotype: Possible read error: a much larger clone is one base away. The V and J genes are TRBV6-1 and TRBJ2-3, with 12 bases that match TRBD1. Per the germline V gene, CDR1 is MNHNS and CDR2 is SASEGT. The CDR3 sequence is 15 residues long. CDR3 bases: TGTGCCAGAAGTGAAGGGACAGGGGGCTTCGATACGCAGTATTTT. It codes for CARSEGTGGFDTQYF.

This clonotype has just a few counts. V and J are TRBV28 and TRBJ2-3, with D perhaps matching TRBD2 (5 bases). CDR3 length: 16 residues. From germline, CDR1 is MDHEN and CDR2 SYDVKM. V gave up 3 bases and J gave up 5 bases, with 18 bases separating them. The CDR3 loop is CASSFFGLFLVDTQYF. CDR3 DNA sequence: TGTGCCAGCAGTTTCTTCGGACTTTTCCTTGTAGATACGCAGTATTTT.